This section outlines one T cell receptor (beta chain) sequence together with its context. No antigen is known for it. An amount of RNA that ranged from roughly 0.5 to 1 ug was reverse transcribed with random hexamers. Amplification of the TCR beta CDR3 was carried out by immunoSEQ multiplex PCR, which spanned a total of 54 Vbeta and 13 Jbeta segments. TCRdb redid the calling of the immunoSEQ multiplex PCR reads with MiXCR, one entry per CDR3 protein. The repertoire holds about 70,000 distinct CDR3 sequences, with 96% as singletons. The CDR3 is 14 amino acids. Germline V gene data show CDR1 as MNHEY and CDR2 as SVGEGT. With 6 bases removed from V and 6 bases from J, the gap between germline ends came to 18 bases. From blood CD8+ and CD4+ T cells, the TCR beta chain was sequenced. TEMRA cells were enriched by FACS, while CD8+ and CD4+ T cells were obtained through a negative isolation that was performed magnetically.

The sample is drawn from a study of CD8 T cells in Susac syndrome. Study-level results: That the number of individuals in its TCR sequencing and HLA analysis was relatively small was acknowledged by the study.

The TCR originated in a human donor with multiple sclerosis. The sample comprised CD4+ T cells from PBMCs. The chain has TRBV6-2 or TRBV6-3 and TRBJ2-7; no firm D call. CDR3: CASSLPRVTSEQYF. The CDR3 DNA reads TGTGCCAGCAGCCTCCCTCGGGTCACGTCCGAGCAGTACTTC.